Each of the 20 T cell receptor beta chains below was sequenced from the same sample in a study of CD8 T cells in Susac syndrome. Random-hexamer reverse transcription was applied to about 0.5 to 1 ug RNA. TCRdb processed the immunoSEQ multiplex PCR reads anew with MiXCR; each CDR3 protein has one entry. The table includes 160,000 or so distinct CDR3 sequences, roughly 95% detected once. The sequencing input was CD8+ T cells from PBMCs. The receptors derive from a human donor with multiple sclerosis.

The CDR3 nucleotides read TGTGCCAGCAGCCCGACTAGCGGCTATTCAGATACGCAGTATTTT. Translated: CASSPTSGYSDTQYF. The rearrangement joins TRBV14 to TRBJ2-3; 9 nucleotides agree with TRBD2. CDR1 and CDR2 (germline): SGHDN, FVKESK. The trim removed 4 bases at V and 4 bases at J, leaving 6 bases unmatched. CDR3 size: 15 residues.

The chain carries TRBV15 and TRBJ2-1, with D perhaps TRBD1 (6 bases). V lost 0 bases and J 7 bases, leaving 19 bases between the germline ends. Germline V CDR1 and CDR2: LNHNV, YYDKDF (reference sequence). The CDR3 is 17 residues long. CDR3: CATSRDLEGRGVNEQFF. CDR3 DNA sequence: TGTGCCACCAGCAGAGATCTCGAGGGCAGGGGCGTAAATGAGCAGTTCTTC. Filled out from reference TRBV15 and TRBJ2-1, the complete variable domain reads DAMVIQNPRYQVTQFGKPVTLSCSQTLNHNVMYWYQQKSSQAPKLLFHYYDKDFNNEADTPDNFQSRRPNTSFCFLDIRSPGLGDTAMYLCATSRDLEGRGVNEQFFGPGTRLTVL.

V usage is TRBV6-6 and J usage is TRBJ2-7, with 8 bases aligning to TRBD1. From germline, CDR1 is MNHNY and CDR2 SVGAGI (reference sequence). The ends lost 8 bases at V and 5 bases at J; junction bases unmatched: 8. The CDR3 contains 13 residues. The chain's CDR3 is CASWRTGTHEQYF. Written as DNA, the CDR3 is TGTGCCAGCTGGAGGACAGGGACTCACGAGCAGTACTTC.

The chain employs TRBV6-1 and TRBJ1-1; perhaps TRBD1 as D (5 bases). Per the germline V gene, CDR1 is MNHNS and CDR2 is SASEGT. V was cut by 6 bases and J by 1 base, with 15 bases left in between. The CDR3 consists of 15 residues. The CDR3 nucleotides are TGTGCCAGCAGGGTACAGGAGTATACGAACACTGAAGCTTTCTTT. It is translated as CASRVQEYTNTEAFF.

The chain employs TRBV20-1 and TRBJ2-7; 8 bases agree with TRBD2. CDR3 length: 14 residues. The germline V gene has CDR1 DFQATT and CDR2 SNEGSKA (reference sequence). Unmatched junction bases numbered 12, after V lost 5 bases and J lost 6 bases. The CDR3 is CSAPSGYLAGEQYF. Written as DNA, the CDR3 is TGCAGTGCTCCCTCAGGATATCTAGCGGGCGAGCAGTACTTC.

The chain joins TRBV9 to TRBJ1-3; D unclear. This CDR3 spans 8 amino acids. V gave up 8 bases and J gave up 9 bases, with 3 bases separating them. CDR1 is SGDLS, CDR2 YYNGEE, per germline. Written as DNA, the CDR3 is TGTGCCAGGTTCACCATATATTTT. This encodes CARFTIYF.

The table lists this clonotype with a few counts. V is TRBV6-5 and J is TRBJ2-7; the D gene is possibly TRBD1 (6 bases). V dropped 2 bases and J dropped 3 bases, with 8 bases sitting between them. The CDR3 is 13 amino acids. The germline CDR1 and CDR2 sequences are MNHEY and SVGAGI. CDR3 loop: CASSYGTLYEQYF. The CDR3 DNA reads TGTGCCAGCAGTTACGGGACACTCTACGAGCAGTACTTC.

This chain uses TRBV20-1 with TRBJ2-7, with D perhaps TRBD2 (6 bases). In germline, CDR1 is DFQATT, CDR2 SNEGSKA (reference sequence). This CDR3 is built from 13 residues. V dropped 6 bases and J dropped 6 bases, with 18 bases sitting between them. The CDR3 DNA reads TGCAGTGCCACGCCCGGGACCGGGGGCGAGCAGTACTTC. Protein: CSATPGTGGEQYF.

V and J are TRBV7-6 and TRBJ2-1; D is unresolved. Germline CDR1 SGHVS, CDR2 FNYEAQ. CDR3 length equals 12 residues. Trimming took off 5 bases at V and 8 bases at J, with 10 bases between the two ends. CDR3 loop: CASSPSGDEQFF. The CDR3 bases are TGTGCCAGCAGCCCTAGTGGGGATGAGCAGTTCTTC. Together with reference TRBV7-6 and TRBJ2-1, the CDR3 gives the full variable domain: GAGVSQSPRYKVTKRGQDVALRCDPISGHVSLYWYRQALGQGPEFLTYFNYEAQQDKSGLPNDRFSAERPEGSISTLTIQRTEQRDSAMYRCASSPSGDEQFFGPGTRLTVL.

The V gene is TRBV5-6, the J gene TRBJ2-3; 10 positions match TRBD2. The CDR3 contains 14 residues. CDR1 and CDR2 (germline): SGHDT, YYEEEE. Trimming cost V 6 bases and J 1 base; bases outside gene matches: 2. The CDR3, as DNA: TGTGCCAGCACTAGCGGGGGACGCACAGATACGCAGTATTTT. Amino acid sequence: CASTSGGRTDTQYF.

This sequence joins TRBV7-9 and TRBJ1-2; D might be TRBD1 (6 bases). The germline gives CDR1 SEHNR, CDR2 FQNEAQ (reference sequence). The CDR3 covers 14 residues. The ends were cut back, 6 bases at V and 6 bases at J, with 17 bases in the middle. CDR3 bases: TGTGCCAGCAGTCTTGTCGGGGGCGAGGATGGCTACACCTTC. It yields the protein CASSLVGGEDGYTF.

The CDR3 protein is CASSLARREQFF. In nucleotides, the CDR3 is TGCGCCAGCAGCTTGGCCCGCCGTGAGCAGTTCTTC. This rearrangement joins TRBV5-1 to TRBJ2-1; D gene ambiguous. Trimming took off 0 bases at V and 9 bases at J, with 7 bases between the two ends. This CDR3 contains 12 residues. The germline V gene has CDR1 SGHRS and CDR2 YFSETQ. The whole variable domain, filled in from reference TRBV5-1 and TRBJ2-1, reads KAGVTQTPRYLIKTRGQQVTLSCSPISGHRSVSWYQQTPGQGLQFLFEYFSETQRNKGNFPGRFSGRQFSNSRSEMNVSTLELGDSALYLCASSLARREQFFGPGTRLTVL.

In DNA, the CDR3 is TGTGCCAGCAGCTTAGGGGTGGGGAGCCAGCCCCAGCATTTT. Amino acids: CASSLGVGSQPQHF. The chain employs TRBV13 and TRBJ1-5; D call uncertain. V was cut by 0 bases and J by 7 bases, with 10 bases left in between. This CDR3 spans 14 amino acids. CDR1 and CDR2 from the germline V gene are PRHDT and FYEKMQ (reference sequence). Using reference TRBV13 and TRBJ1-5 for the parts outside the CDR3, the full variable domain is AAGVIQSPRHLIKEKRETATLKCYPIPRHDTVYWYQQGPGQDPQFLISFYEKMQSDKGSIPDRFSAQQFSDYHSELNMSSLELGDSALYFCASSLGVGSQPQHFGDGTRLSIL.

The chain recombines TRBV7-9 with TRBJ1-1; tentative D call: TRBD1 (6 bases). The CDR3 is 12 amino acids. Trimming removed 3 bases at V and 7 bases at J, with 9 bases between. Germline V lookup: CDR1 SEHNR, CDR2 FQNEAQ (reference sequence). The CDR3 loop is CASSFGQSEAFF. As DNA, the CDR3 is TGTGCCAGCAGCTTTGGACAGAGTGAAGCTTTCTTT.

The chain has TRBV7-9 and TRBJ2-5, with 8 bases identical to TRBD2. Germline assignment: CDR1 SEHNR and CDR2 FQNEAQ (reference sequence). This CDR3 is 14 amino acids long. V lost 5 bases and J lost 5; bases outside the gene matches: 7. DNA for the CDR3: TGTGCCAGCAGCGCCGGGGGGGCCCACGAGACCCAGTACTTC. This codes for CASSAGGAHETQYF.

V gene TRBV29-1 combines with J gene TRBJ2-3; D not certain. V was shortened by 0 bases and J by 3 bases, with 4 bases between the two germline ends. CDR3 length: 12 amino acids. The germline CDR1 and CDR2 sequences are SQVTM and ANQGSEA. The CDR3 loop is CSVEDWTDTQYF. CDR3 DNA: TGCAGCGTTGAAGATTGGACAGATACGCAGTATTTT.

CDR3 region: CASSLQERPYNEQFF. DNA for the CDR3: TGTGCCAGCAGCTTGCAAGAGCGGCCCTACAATGAGCAGTTCTTC. The rearrangement uses TRBV5-6 and TRBJ2-1; the D gene is possibly TRBD2 (5 bases). This CDR3 contains 15 residues. The V end lost 1 base, the J end lost 2 bases, and 10 bases lay between the germline ends. CDR1 and CDR2 (germline): SGHDT, YYEEEE.

This chain connects TRBV12-3 or TRBV12-4 to TRBJ2-1; 7 nucleotides agree with TRBD2. This CDR3 is built from 14 residues. The J segment lost 5 bases and the V segment lost 7 bases, leaving 8 bases of the junction unmatched. CDR3 sequence (DNA): TGTGCCAGCATTATTCCGGGACTAAACAATGAGCAGTTCTTC. It translates to CASIIPGLNNEQFF.

The rearrangement joins TRBV7-9 to TRBJ1-4; D gene unclear. This CDR3 contains 14 residues. Germline-derived CDR1 and CDR2 are SEHNR and FQNEAQ (reference sequence). Trimming removed 5 bases at V and 10 bases at J, with 17 bases between. In nucleotides, the CDR3 is TGTGCCAGCAGCCCCGCGGCAAACGTAGGAAAACTGTTTTTT. It translates to CASSPAANVGKLFF.

The gene calls are TRBV27 and TRBJ2-2; D gene unclear. V was trimmed by 0 bases and J by 3 bases, leaving 8 bases between them. The CDR3 loop spans 15 amino acids. Germline V gene data show CDR1 as MNHEY and CDR2 as SMNVEV (reference sequence). This CDR3 reads CASSLSKTHTGELFF. DNA for the CDR3: TGTGCCAGCAGTTTATCGAAGACTCACACCGGGGAGCTGTTTTTT.